A single sample gave rise to the 30 T cell receptor beta chains below, sequenced in a study of T cell clonality in common variable immunodeficiency. TCRdb's copy holds only in-frame clones and misses some; the assay was immunoSEQ multiplex PCR. In total the sample includes approximately 30,000 clones, none of them seen once. Sequencing used peripheral blood mononuclear cells. These receptor sequences come from a person between 18 and 70 years old in good health.

This clone has at least ten counts. The read gets to within 3 residues of the CDR3 end, and the germline J gene fills in the rest. The chain is built from TRBV18 and TRBJ2-7, with TRBD1 as a possible D gene (5 bases). Germline lookup yields CDR1 KGHSH and CDR2 LQKENI. The CDR3 consists of 15 residues. Trimming removed 3 bases from V and 5 bases from J, with 17 bases in between. CDR3 sequence reads: CASSPYFGKGDEQYF. The CDR3 DNA, read in part, is TGTGCCAGCTCACCCTACTTTGGGAAAGGGGACGAG. The full variable domain, completed using reference TRBV18 and TRBJ2-7, is NAGVMQNPRHLVRRRGQEARLRCSPMKGHSHVYWYRQLPEEGLKFMVYLQKENIIDESGMPKERFSAEFPKEGPSILRIQQVVRGDSAAYFCASSPYFGKGDEQYFGPGTRLTVT.

This clone was picked up many times. The CDR3 goes on 3 residues after the read ends, and that part is filled in from the germline J gene. This chain uses TRBV7-9 with TRBJ2-5; TRBD2 aligns across 9 bases. The CDR3 runs to 15 residues. Trimming at V came to 5 bases and at J to 4 bases, leaving 8 bases not matched to a gene. The germline V gene has CDR1 SEHNR and CDR2 FQNEAQ (reference sequence). The CDR3 protein is CASSHGTSTRETQYF. The sequenced CDR3 bases are TGTGCCAGCAGCCATGGGACTAGCACACGAGAGACC. Based on the CDR3 plus reference TRBV7-9 and TRBJ2-5, the full variable domain is DTGVSQNPRHKITKRGQNVTFRCDPISEHNRLYWYRQTLGQGPEFLTYFQNEAQLEKSRLLSDRFSAERPKGSFSTLEIQRTEQGDSAMYLCASSHGTSTRETQYFGPGTRLLVL.

This clone was observed many times. The CDR3 end is not reached by the read, which stops 3 residues before it; the germline J gene fills it in. The chain recombines TRBV30 with TRBJ2-2, with unresolved D. Germline values: CDR1 GTSNPN, CDR2 SVGIG (reference sequence). CDR3 length: 15 amino acids. CDR3 DNA, as far as it was read: TGTGCCTGGACCGCAGAGCTTGCAACTAATGAAAAG. Amino acids: CAWTAELATNEK. The complete CDR3 reads CAWTAELATNEKLFF.

Many counts were recorded for this clone. The read gets to within 3 residues of the CDR3 end, and the germline J gene fills in the rest. The chain links TRBV2 to TRBJ2-1; D is uncertain. This CDR3 region has 13 residues. V lost 5 bases, J lost 5 bases, and 10 bases lay in between. In germline, CDR1 is SNHLY, CDR2 FYNNEI. CDR3 sequence reads: CASSPPTHNEQFF. The sequenced part of the CDR3 DNA is TGTGCCAGCAGTCCTCCAACACACAATGAG.

This clone occurred a few times. The read ends 3 residues before the CDR3 terminus; that terminus is restored from the germline J gene. The chain couples TRBV5-4 to TRBJ2-7, with a possible D match to TRBD2 (7 bases). Between the trimmed V and J ends, which lost 3 bases and 1 base, there was a span of 14 bases. The CDR3 length is 15 residues. Germline lookup yields CDR1 SGHNT and CDR2 YYREEE (reference sequence). The CDR3 loop is CASSWGGGASYEQYF. CDR3 DNA, as far as it was read: TGTGCCAGCAGCTGGGGGGGCGGCGCTTCCTACGAG.

This clone was observed many times. Read data end 3 residues before the CDR3 end; the end is taken from the germline J gene. The chain couples TRBV20-1 to TRBJ2-7; TRBD2 is a possible D gene (7 bases). Germline CDR1 is DFQATT and CDR2 is SNEGSKA (reference sequence). The CDR3 runs 15 residues. V lost 6 bases and J lost 2, with 20 bases in between. Incomplete CDR3 DNA: TGCAGTGCCGAAGGGGGGGGCGGGGACCCCTACGAG. Amino acids: CSAEGGGGDPYE. The whole CDR3 protein is CSAEGGGGDPYEQYF.

A few counts support this clone. The read falls 3 residues short of the CDR3 end, and the missing part is taken from the germline J gene. V usage is TRBV30 and J usage is TRBJ2-4; a weak D match, TRBD2 (6 bases). Germline-derived CDR1 and CDR2 are GTSNPN and SVGIG (reference sequence). The CDR3 totals 11 residues. The CDR3 loop is CAWSFRRGQYF. The CDR3 bases that were read are TGTGCCTGGAGTTTCCGGCGGGGT.

This clone was recorded at least ten times. The observed sequence ends 3 residues before the CDR3 terminus, with the missing tail filled in from the germline J gene. This chain links TRBV5-1 with TRBJ1-1, with a weak D call TRBD1 (5 bases). Trimming cost V 2 bases and J 0 bases, with 5 bases left between them. The CDR3 length is 13 residues. CDR1 is SGHRS and CDR2 is YFSETQ in the germline V gene. CDR3: CASSFRVNTEAFF. The covered CDR3 bases are TGCGCCAGCAGCTTCAGGGTGAACACTGAA.

The table lists this clone with many counts. One end of the junction fails to match germline, which may point to a read error. The read terminates 3 residues before the CDR3 end, so the remaining end is supplied by the germline J gene. The genes are TRBV4-2 and TRBJ1-6; possibly TRBD1 for D (6 bases). CDR1 is LGHNA and CDR2 is YNFKEQ in the germline V gene. The CDR3 has 18 residues. The CDR3 sequence: CASSQDLAGGPYNSPLHF. CDR3 DNA (partial): TGCGCCAGCAGCCAAGATCTAGCGGGGGGCCCCTATAATTCACCC.

This clone was recorded many times. The read ends 3 residues before the CDR3 terminus; that terminus is restored from the germline J gene. This rearrangement joins TRBV15 to TRBJ1-1, with TRBD1 identical over 7 bases. The CDR3 totals 13 residues. V shed 3 bases, J shed 7 bases, and the junction held 5 bases outside the gene matches. Germline V CDR1 and CDR2: LNHNV, YYDKDF (reference sequence). CDR3 residues: CATSSRTGNEAFF. The DNA read from the CDR3 is TGTGCCACCAGCAGTAGGACAGGTAATGAA.

This clone has at least ten counts. The read finishes 3 residues shy of the CDR3 end, and the germline J gene is used to complete it. This rearrangement joins TRBV29-1 to TRBJ1-1; possibly TRBD1 for D (5 bases). Deletions cut 6 bases from V and 4 bases from J, with 18 bases between. Germline lookup yields CDR1 SQVTM and CDR2 ANQGSEA. The CDR3 is 14 residues long. The CDR3 region is CSVDEVGGGTEAFF. CDR3 DNA, as far as it was read: TGCAGCGTGGACGAGGTGGGGGGGGGCACTGAA.

This clone was detected ten times or more. From the germline J gene comes the end of the CDR3, since the read stops 3 residues before it. The chain links TRBV7-6 to TRBJ2-5, with 13 bases that match TRBD2. CDR3 length: 14 amino acids. Trimming removed 7 bases from V and 5 bases from J; junction bases left unmatched: 4. Germline V CDR1 and CDR2: SGHVS, FNYEAQ. The CDR3 is CASNGLAGEETQYF. The CDR3 DNA, read in part, is TGTGCCAGCAACGGACTAGCGGGAGAGGAGACC.

This clone was recorded many times. The CDR3 extends 3 residues past the end of the read, so its final part is completed from the germline J gene. V gene TRBV20-1 combines with J gene TRBJ2-3; possibly TRBD2 for D (8 bases). Germline loops: CDR1 DFQATT, CDR2 SNEGSKA (reference sequence). Trimming left V 3 bases short and J 0 bases short, with 22 bases between. The CDR3 contains 18 residues. CDR3 bases read: TGCAGTGCTAGGGCCAGGGGGGGTAGCGGGGCTAGCACAGATACG. It translates to CSARARGGSGASTDT. The whole CDR3 protein is CSARARGGSGASTDTQYF.

This clone was recorded at least ten times. CDR3 amino acids: CSAPSTGLHEQFF. The CDR3 DNA, read in part, is TGCAGTGCCCCATCGACAGGGCTCCATGAG. J is TRBJ2-1 and V is TRBV20-1; 7 nucleotides agree with TRBD1. The read terminates 3 residues before the CDR3 end, so the remaining end is supplied by the germline J gene. V shed 6 bases, J shed 8 bases, and the junction held 10 bases outside the gene matches. Germline values: CDR1 DFQATT, CDR2 SNEGSKA (reference sequence). This CDR3 has 13 residues.

This clone was recorded at least ten times. The CDR3 extends 3 residues past the end of the read, so its final part is completed from the germline J gene. The genes are TRBV19 and TRBJ2-7, with D possibly matching TRBD2 (5 bases). The CDR3 has 12 residues. The V gene's germline CDR1 is LNHDA and CDR2 SQIVND (reference sequence). Trimming shortened V by 7 bases and J by 4 bases, and 11 bases separated the two germline ends. The sequenced part of the CDR3 DNA is TGTGCCAGTATCGGGGATGGGTACGAG. Translation gives CASIGDGYE. The whole CDR3 protein reads CASIGDGYEQYF.

Ten or more counts support this clone. The CDR3 extends 3 residues past the end of the read, so its final part is completed from the germline J gene. The chain couples TRBV20-1 to TRBJ2-5; the D gene is possibly TRBD2 (5 bases). The CDR3 has 13 residues. Trimming removed 8 bases from V and 1 base from J, with 14 bases in between. In germline, CDR1 is DFQATT, CDR2 SNEGSKA (reference sequence). This chain's CDR3 is CSPVPGVQETQYF. The covered CDR3 bases are TGCAGTCCGGTACCCGGGGTCCAAGAGACC.

This clone has ten or more counts. The CDR3 end falls 3 residues outside the read, so it is completed with the germline J gene. V usage is TRBV7-9 and J usage is TRBJ1-1; D is possibly TRBD1 (5 bases). Germline V gene lookup returns CDR1 SEHNR and CDR2 FQNEAQ (reference sequence). This CDR3 has 12 residues. V was clipped by 11 bases and J by 1 base, with 11 bases between them. The covered CDR3 bases are TGTGCCGGCGGGGGGAGGAACACTGAA. Translated: CAGGGRNTE. The entire CDR3 sequence reads CAGGGRNTEAFF.

This clone was observed at least ten times. The read ends 3 residues before the CDR3 terminus; that terminus is restored from the germline J gene. The J gene is TRBJ2-3, the V gene TRBV12-5; unclear D gene. V gave up 3 bases and J gave up 4 bases, with 5 bases separating them. This CDR3 region has 12 residues. Germline-derived CDR1 and CDR2 are LGHNT and FRNRAP. The part of the CDR3 DNA that was read is TGTGCTAGTGGTTTAGGGCCAGATACG. Protein sequence: CASGLGPDT. The whole CDR3 protein is CASGLGPDTQYF.

This clone was observed at least ten times. The read ends 3 residues shy of where the CDR3 ends; the end is completed using the germline J gene. V is TRBV6-2 or TRBV6-3 and J is TRBJ1-2; a possible D gene is TRBD1 (6 bases). Germline CDR1 reads MNHEY; CDR2 reads SVGEGT. Trimming stripped 7 bases from V and 6 bases from J, with 21 bases between. This CDR3 is built from 15 residues. The sequenced part of the CDR3 DNA is TGTGCCAGCAATGAACGGACAGCGGATCTCCATGGC. Translating gives CASNERTADLHG. The whole CDR3 sequence is CASNERTADLHGYTF.

This clone was recorded many times. The CDR3 end falls 3 residues outside the read, so it is completed with the germline J gene. This sequence joins TRBV7-9 and TRBJ2-3; 13 bases match TRBD2. Germline CDR1 and CDR2: SEHNR and FQNEAQ (reference sequence). J lost 4 bases, V lost 9 bases, and 1 base had no gene match. This CDR3 has 13 amino acids. CDR3 in amino acids: CARGLAGADTQYF. The sequenced CDR3 bases are TGTGCCAGAGGACTAGCGGGAGCAGATACG.

Notes on this clone: The sequenced fragment ends 3 residues before the CDR3 boundary, so the rest is inferred from the germline J gene. The rearrangement links TRBV11-2 to TRBJ2-7; D unclear. The CDR3 has 15 amino acids. The germline V and J ends were trimmed by 0 bases and 1 base, with 10 bases remaining between them. Germline V gives CDR1 SGHAT, CDR2 FQNNGV. Incomplete CDR3 DNA: TGTGCCAGCAGCTTAGAGTCCTACCCGTCCTACGAG. Translation gives CASSLESYPSYE. The full CDR3 protein is CASSLESYPSYEQYF.

This clone was seen many times. The CDR3 reads CSARDLQGDSPLFF. CDR3 bases read: TGCAGTGCTAGAGATCTGCAGGGGGATTCACCG. The genes are TRBV20-1 and TRBJ2-2; 7 nucleotides line up with TRBD1. The read gets to within 3 residues of the CDR3 end, and the germline J gene fills in the rest. The V gene's germline CDR1 is DFQATT and CDR2 SNEGSKA (reference sequence). The CDR3 runs to 14 residues.

This clone was seen many times. The read terminates 3 residues ahead of where the CDR3 ends, so the germline J gene completes it. The J gene is TRBJ2-2, the V gene TRBV6-2 or TRBV6-3, with D possibly being TRBD2 (6 bases). The germline CDR1 and CDR2 sequences are MNHEY and SVGEGT. Trimming removed 5 bases at V and 7 bases at J, with 14 bases between. CDR3 length: 14 amino acids. CDR3 amino acids: CASSLTSHGGELFF. CDR3 bases read: TGTGCCAGCAGTCTCACTAGCCACGGCGGGGAG.

This clone was picked up many times. The read stops 3 residues short of the end of the CDR3; the missing end is completed from the germline J gene. The gene calls are TRBV20-1 and TRBJ1-1; D not certain. V was clipped by 0 bases and J by 0 bases, with 14 bases between them. This CDR3 spans 16 amino acids. CDR1 and CDR2 from the germline V gene are DFQATT and SNEGSKA (reference sequence). Incomplete CDR3 DNA: TGCAGTGCTAGAGATTACTTAACAGATATGAACACTGAA. Its protein is CSARDYLTDMNTE. The CDR3, in full, reads CSARDYLTDMNTEAFF.

This clone occurred many times. CDR3 loop: CASNRAGGSTDTQYF. The CDR3 DNA, read in part, is TGCGCCAGCAACAGAGCGGGGGGGAGCACAGATACG. The V gene is TRBV4-1, the J gene TRBJ2-3; 10 bases are a match to TRBD2. The read stops 3 residues short of the end of the CDR3; the missing end is completed from the germline J gene. Losses at the gene ends were 7 bases for V and 0 bases for J; bases not matched to a gene: 4. The CDR3 is made up of 15 amino acids. Looked up from germline, CDR1 is MGHRA and CDR2 is YSYEKL.

This clone has at least ten counts. From the germline J gene comes the end of the CDR3, since the read stops 3 residues before it. This sample also contains other DNA sequences that code for the same CDR3. V gene TRBV30 combines with J gene TRBJ1-1, with a tentative D call TRBD1 (5 bases). Germline V gene sequence: CDR1 GTSNPN, CDR2 SVGIG (reference sequence). The CDR3 runs to 14 residues. V dropped 0 bases and J dropped 0 bases, with 8 bases sitting between them. Incomplete CDR3 DNA: TGTGCCTGGAGTGTATCGGGGGTGAACACTGAA. Protein product: CAWSVSGVNTE. The full CDR3 is CAWSVSGVNTEAFF.

In this sample, this clone turned up many times. The read ends 3 residues before the CDR3 terminus; that terminus is restored from the germline J gene. The chain has TRBV4-2 and TRBJ2-3; 7 nucleotides align to TRBD1. Germline assignment: CDR1 LGHNA and CDR2 YNFKEQ. CDR3 length: 15 residues. The CDR3 here is CASSQDLGQKETQYF. The sequenced CDR3 bases are TGTGCCAGCAGCCAAGATCTGGGACAGAAAGAGACG.

This clone has at least ten counts. The observed sequence ends 3 residues before the CDR3 terminus, with the missing tail filled in from the germline J gene. The chain couples TRBV5-1 to TRBJ1-4, with D perhaps TRBD1 (5 bases). The V gene lost 5 bases and the J gene lost 5 bases, with 16 bases spanning the gap. CDR1 and CDR2 from the germline V gene are SGHRS and YFSETQ. The CDR3 covers 15 residues. Incomplete CDR3 DNA: TGCGCCAGCAGTCCCGCAGGGTCCGCGAATGAAAAA. Translating gives CASSPAGSANEK. The whole CDR3 protein reads CASSPAGSANEKLFF.

At least ten counts were recorded for this clone. The read ends 3 residues before the CDR3 terminus; that terminus is restored from the germline J gene. The same CDR3 arises from other DNA sequences in this sample as well. The rearrangement links TRBV20-1 to TRBJ1-1; D is undetermined. In germline, CDR1 is DFQATT, CDR2 SNEGSKA (reference sequence). CDR3 length: 14 residues. Trimming took 0 bases from V and 6 from J, leaving 14 bases between them. CDR3 bases read: TGCAGTGCTAGAGATTATAGGGTGGAGGCTGAA. Translating it yields CSARDYRVEAE. The whole CDR3 is CSARDYRVEAEAFF.

Incomplete CDR3 DNA: TGTGCCAGCAGTGAGGAGCGGGGCGCCCTATACAATGAC. It specifies CASSEERGALYND. In full, the CDR3 is CASSEERGALYNDYTF. This chain joins TRBV6-1 and TRBJ1-2; possible D gene TRBD1, 5 bases. The CDR3 extends 3 residues past the end of the read, so its final part is completed from the germline J gene. Germline lookup yields CDR1 MNHNS and CDR2 SASEGT. The CDR3 has 16 amino acids.